These 31 T cell receptor beta chains were all obtained from the same sample, sequenced in a study of CD8+CD57+ T cells in acquired aplastic anemia. TCR beta VDJ and CDR3 profiling used genomic DNA as template. TCRdb independently ran MiXCR on the reads; one entry per CDR3 protein. The repertoire holds 250,000 to 350,000 distinct CDR3 sequences, with around 60% as singletons. The specimen sequenced was sorted CD4+, CD8+, or CD8+CD57+ T cells (not recorded which) from PBMCs. These receptors all come from a human donor with severe aplastic anemia or a healthy control (not recorded which).

The CDR3 region is CSAAPGQASSSGANVLTF. The CDR3 DNA is TGCAGTGCTGCCCCCGGACAGGCATCCTCCTCTGGGGCCAACGTCCTGACTTTC. V gene TRBV20-1 combines with J gene TRBJ2-6, with 7 positions matching TRBD1. The germline V gene has CDR1 DFQATT and CDR2 SNEGSKA (reference sequence). The CDR3 runs to 18 residues. The J segment lost 0 bases and the V segment lost 5 bases, leaving 13 bases of the junction unmatched.

Many counts were recorded for this clonotype. The chain carries TRBV7-8 and TRBJ2-1, with 10 positions matching TRBD2. From germline, CDR1 is SGHVS and CDR2 FQNEAQ. V dropped 3 bases and J dropped 6; count of bases not matched to a gene: 5. The CDR3 contains 15 residues. The CDR3 loop reads CASSFVSGGGNEQFF. CDR3 bases: TGTGCCAGCAGCTTTGTCAGCGGGGGGGGCAATGAGCAGTTCTTC.

For this clonotype: The germline gene is not matched at one end of the junction; a read error may be the cause. The chain recombines TRBV7-8 with TRBJ1-2; 9 nucleotides line up with TRBD1. The CDR3 consists of 13 residues. CDR1 and CDR2 (germline): SGHVS, FQNEAQ. This CDR3 reads CASSRQGVYGYSF. CDR3 bases: TGTGCCAGCAGTCGACAGGGGGTGTATGGCTACTCCTTC.

This clonotype came up a few times. The V call is TRBV20-1, the J call TRBJ2-3, with D perhaps matching TRBD2 (6 bases). The CDR3 loop spans 16 amino acids. Germline V CDR1 and CDR2: DFQATT, SNEGSKA (reference sequence). V was clipped by 2 bases and J by 0 bases, with 15 bases between them. CDR3 residues: CSARPTLGLSTDTQYF. DNA for the CDR3: TGCAGTGCTAGACCCACATTGGGACTTAGCACAGATACGCAGTATTTT.

This chain joins TRBV25-1 and TRBJ2-7, with 9 positions matching TRBD1. V was clipped by 3 bases and J by 6 bases; unmatched bases: 6. Germline loops: CDR1 MGHDK, CDR2 SYGVNS. The CDR3 spans 14 residues. The CDR3 loop reads CASSDDRGWSEQYF. The CDR3 DNA is TGTGCCAGCAGTGATGACAGGGGGTGGTCCGAGCAGTACTTC.

The V and J genes are TRBV20-1 and TRBJ2-7; tentatively, D is TRBD1 or TRBD2 (5 bases each). In germline, CDR1 is DFQATT, CDR2 SNEGSKA (reference sequence). CDR3 length equals 13 residues. V lost 1 base and J lost 2, with 9 bases in between. CDR3 residues: CSARVGPTYEQYF. The CDR3 DNA reads as TGCAGTGCTAGAGTGGGACCAACCTACGAGCAGTACTTC.

This clonotype showed up many times. V is TRBV5-8 and J is TRBJ1-5; D remains ambiguous. Trimming removed 3 bases from V and 0 bases from J, with 10 bases in between. Germline V gene data show CDR1 as SGHTS and CDR2 as YDEGEE. This CDR3 has 15 amino acids. The CDR3 spells CASSSDGNSNQPQHF. In nucleotides, the CDR3 is TGTGCCAGCAGCTCGGACGGAAATAGCAATCAGCCCCAGCATTTT.

V gene TRBV2 combines with J gene TRBJ1-6, with D unresolved. V was shortened by 1 base and J by 0 bases, with 7 bases between the two germline ends. Looked up from germline, CDR1 is SNHLY and CDR2 is FYNNEI. This CDR3 has 16 amino acids. DNA for the CDR3: TGTGCCAGCAGTGAAGACGGTCTCTCCTATAATTCACCCCTCCACTTT. Encoded protein: CASSEDGLSYNSPLHF.

V and J are TRBV24-1 and TRBJ2-7; maybe TRBD1 (6 bases). Deletions cut 10 bases from V and 3 bases from J, with 12 bases between. Germline V gene lookup returns CDR1 KGHDR and CDR2 SFDVKD. CDR3 length: 12 amino acids. The CDR3 coding sequence is TGTGCCACAGGGGACACGGACTACGAGCAGTACTTC. Its protein is CATGDTDYEQYF.

The chain has TRBV7-6 and TRBJ1-2; no clear D. V gave up 4 bases and J gave up 8 bases, with 14 bases separating them. The germline V gene has CDR1 SGHVS and CDR2 FNYEAQ. The CDR3 runs to 13 residues. The CDR3 DNA reads as TGTGCCAGCAGCTCCGGCGGGTGGGAAGGCTACACCTTC. Translation gives CASSSGGWEGYTF.

This clonotype was counted once. The chain recombines TRBV19 with TRBJ1-1; D gene ambiguous. The ends were cut back, 6 bases at V and 1 base at J, with 15 bases in the middle. CDR1 LNHDA and CDR2 SQIVND come from the germline V gene (reference sequence). The CDR3 consists of 15 residues. The CDR3 loop is CASSMAIPQNTEAFF. The CDR3 DNA sequence: TGTGCCAGTAGCATGGCCATTCCCCAGAACACTGAAGCTTTCTTT.

In this sample, this clonotype turned up many times. The chain combines TRBV10-1 with TRBJ2-4; no clear D gene. V dropped 5 bases and J dropped 9 bases, with 17 bases sitting between them. Germline V gene sequence: CDR1 WNHNN, CDR2 SYGVQD (reference sequence). The CDR3 loop spans 14 amino acids. The DNA for the CDR3 is TGCGCCAGCAGTACCGGAAGAAGCAAGGGCATTCAGTACTTC. It encodes CASSTGRSKGIQYF.

This clonotype was counted once. The chain has TRBV9 and TRBJ2-1; 7 bases line up with TRBD1. J lost 10 bases, V lost 0 bases, and 7 bases had no gene match. The CDR3 consists of 14 residues. Germline V lookup: CDR1 SGDLS, CDR2 YYNGEE. Here the CDR3 DNA reads TGTGCCAGCAGCGTAGCAGAAGGGGGCAACGAGCAGTTCTTC. Its protein product is CASSVAEGGNEQFF.

The chain carries TRBV29-1 and TRBJ1-1, with D perhaps matching TRBD1 (5 bases). Trimming stripped 5 bases from V and 10 bases from J, with 20 bases between. This CDR3 is built from 13 residues. Germline V CDR1 and CDR2: SQVTM, ANQGSEA. This chain's CDR3 is CSVTVGAGKTAFF. CDR3 nucleotide sequence: TGCAGCGTTACGGTAGGCGCAGGGAAGACAGCTTTCTTT.

V usage is TRBV25-1 and J usage is TRBJ1-5, with 8 bases that match TRBD1. The V gene end was trimmed by 4 bases and the J gene end by 3 bases; junction bases not matched to a gene: 5. The germline CDR1 and CDR2 sequences are MGHDK and SYGVNS. There are 15 residues in the CDR3. The CDR3 here is CASSGGTGDNQPQHF. CDR3 DNA sequence: TGTGCCAGCAGTGGGGGGACAGGCGACAATCAGCCCCAGCATTTT.

V gene TRBV6-4 combines with J gene TRBJ2-3, with 8 positions matching TRBD2. There are 15 residues in the CDR3. Germline V gene lookup returns CDR1 MRHNA and CDR2 SNTAGT. The trim removed 4 bases at V and 3 bases at J, leaving 6 bases unmatched. In DNA, the CDR3 is TGTGCCAGCAGTGCCGTAGCGGGAAGGACAGATACGCAGTATTTT. Translating gives CASSAVAGRTDTQYF.

J is TRBJ1-5 and V is TRBV28, with D uncertain. CDR3 length: 15 residues. Germline CDR1 reads MDHEN; CDR2 reads SYDVKM. V was shortened by 2 bases and J by 9 bases, with 17 bases between the two germline ends. CDR3 nucleotide sequence: TGTGCCAGCAGTTTAGATTTGGCGGTTTCTCTGCCCCAGCATTTT. Its translation: CASSLDLAVSLPQHF.

This clonotype has at least ten counts. V usage is TRBV6-4 and J usage is TRBJ2-1; 9 bases align to TRBD1. This CDR3 is built from 13 residues. Germline CDR1 MRHNA, CDR2 SNTAGT. V lost 4 bases and J lost 9; bases outside the gene matches: 4. In nucleotides, the CDR3 is TGTGCCAGCAGTGCAGAGGGACAGGGTGAGCAGTTCTTC. It codes for CASSAEGQGEQFF.

This clonotype occurred a few times. CDR3 sequence: CSARPGRVANEQFF. The CDR3 DNA reads TGCAGTGCTAGACCCGGGAGGGTGGCTAATGAGCAGTTCTTC. The J gene is TRBJ2-1, the V gene TRBV20-1, with TRBD2 matching over 8 bases. J lost 7 bases, V lost 2 bases, and 7 bases had no gene match. This CDR3 is built from 14 residues. Per the germline V gene, CDR1 is DFQATT and CDR2 is SNEGSKA (reference sequence).

Details on this clonotype: Mismatch with germline at one junction end may stem from a read error. The chain links TRBV9 to TRBJ2-7; no clear D gene. Germline CDR1 SGDLS, CDR2 YYNGEE. The CDR3 has 15 amino acids. CDR3 sequence reads: CASSQDRAAAYEQYF. DNA for the CDR3: TGCGCCAGCAGCCAAGACCGCGCTGCAGCCTACGAGCAGTACTTC. Combining the CDR3 with reference TRBV9 and TRBJ2-7 gives the whole variable domain DSGVTQTPKHLITATGQRVTLRCSPRSGDLSVYWYQQSLDQGLQFLIQYYNGEERAKGNILERFSAQQFPDLHSELNLSSLELGDSALYFCASSQDRAAAYEQYFGPGTRLTVT.

There are many counts of this clonotype. This chain connects TRBV6-5 to TRBJ1-1; D gene unclear. CDR3 length: 12 amino acids. Germline values: CDR1 MNHEY, CDR2 SVGAGI. The V and J ends lost 5 bases and 3 bases respectively, with 7 bases between them. This chain's CDR3 is CASSKRDTEAFF. The CDR3 nucleotides read TGTGCCAGCAGTAAGCGGGACACTGAAGCTTTCTTT.

The V call is TRBV20-1, the J call TRBJ2-7; D possibly corresponds to TRBD2 (5 bases). Trimming removed 3 bases at V and 7 bases at J, with 7 bases between. This CDR3 spans 10 amino acids. Per germline, CDR1 DFQATT and CDR2 SNEGSKA (reference sequence). The CDR3 bases are TGCAGTGCTAGTCGGGAAGAGCAGTACTTC. It encodes CSASREEQYF.

The V gene is TRBV20-1, the J gene TRBJ2-7; D may be TRBD2 (6 bases). The CDR3 runs 17 residues. CDR1 is DFQATT, CDR2 SNEGSKA, per germline (reference sequence). The V gene lost 1 base and the J gene lost 3 bases, with 22 bases spanning the gap. The CDR3 region has the DNA TGCAGTGCTAGAGGCCAGGGAGTTTGGGACTGGGACTACGAGCAGTACTTC. Amino acid sequence: CSARGQGVWDWDYEQYF.

This clonotype was seen at least ten times. The chain is built from TRBV5-8 and TRBJ2-5; 8 bases line up with TRBD1. This CDR3 region has 17 residues. The germline gives CDR1 SGHTS, CDR2 YDEGEE. V trimming: 2 bases; J trimming: 4 bases; junction bases outside the gene matches: 13. The CDR3 DNA sequence: TGTGCCAGCAGCTTAACGCTGACAGGGGACGGGGGAGAGACCCAGTACTTC. Its translation: CASSLTLTGDGGETQYF.

Many counts were recorded for this clonotype. The chain carries TRBV4-2 and TRBJ2-7; a weak D match, TRBD1 (5 bases). Germline V gene data show CDR1 as LGHNA and CDR2 as YNFKEQ. The length of the CDR3 is 14 residues. Trimming took off 2 bases at V and 3 bases at J, with 11 bases between the two ends. The CDR3 spells CASSQSGSRYEQYF. CDR3 nucleotides: TGTGCCAGCAGCCAATCAGGGTCACGCTACGAGCAGTACTTC.

J is TRBJ2-1 and V is TRBV12-3 or TRBV12-4; D perhaps matches TRBD2 (5 bases). The V and J ends lost 4 bases and 2 bases respectively, with 9 bases between them. The CDR3 extends over 14 amino acids. The CDR3, as DNA: TGTGCCAGCAGTTGGCGAGGGCCCTACAATGAGCAGTTCTTC. This translates into CASSWRGPYNEQFF.

This clonotype was detected ten times or more. The rearrangement links TRBV20-1 to TRBJ2-1, with TRBD2 identical over 10 bases. V lost 5 bases and J lost 7; bases outside the gene matches: 11. The CDR3 length is 15 residues. The germline V gene encodes CDR1 DFQATT and CDR2 SNEGSKA (reference sequence). The CDR3 DNA is TGCAGTGCTGTACAAAGCGGGGGGGCAGGGAATGAGCAGTTCTTC. It encodes CSAVQSGGAGNEQFF.

The genes are TRBV19 and TRBJ1-2; possible D gene TRBD1, 6 bases. Trimming cost V 3 bases and J 2 bases, with 13 bases left between them. The CDR3 spans 15 residues. CDR1 and CDR2 from the germline V gene are LNHDA and SQIVND (reference sequence). This CDR3 is CASSIGPGANYGYTF. The CDR3 DNA is TGTGCCAGTAGTATCGGGCCGGGGGCGAACTATGGCTACACCTTC.

This clonotype was counted only a few times. V gene TRBV5-1 combines with J gene TRBJ2-2, with 11 bases fitting TRBD2. There are 15 residues in the CDR3. Germline V gives CDR1 SGHRS, CDR2 YFSETQ. J was trimmed by 6 bases and V by 4 bases; bases with no gene match: 5. In DNA form, the CDR3 reads TGCGCCAGCAGCATGACTAGCGGGGCGGCCGGGGAGCTGTTTTTT. Residues: CASSMTSGAAGELFF.

The rearrangement uses TRBV15 and TRBJ2-1; TRBD2 agrees at 8 bases. There are 18 residues in the CDR3. Germline V gene sequence: CDR1 LNHNV, CDR2 YYDKDF (reference sequence). V dropped 0 bases and J dropped 8; count of bases not matched to a gene: 15. As DNA, the CDR3 is TGTGCCACCAGCAGAGATTGGGGCCTTGGGCCGGGAGGGGATGAGCAGTTCTTC. Encoded protein: CATSRDWGLGPGGDEQFF. Based on the CDR3 plus reference TRBV15 and TRBJ2-1, the full variable domain is DAMVIQNPRYQVTQFGKPVTLSCSQTLNHNVMYWYQQKSSQAPKLLFHYYDKDFNNEADTPDNFQSRRPNTSFCFLDIRSPGLGDTAMYLCATSRDWGLGPGGDEQFFGPGTRLTVL.

The genes are TRBV5-1 and TRBJ1-1, with D possibly being TRBD1 (5 bases). This CDR3 is 14 amino acids long. The V end was cut by 4 bases, the J end by 1 base, with 11 bases between. Per the germline V gene, CDR1 is SGHRS and CDR2 is YFSETQ. CDR3 DNA: TGCGCCAGCAGCAGACAGACGGAGAACACTGAAGCTTTCTTT. Protein: CASSRQTENTEAFF.